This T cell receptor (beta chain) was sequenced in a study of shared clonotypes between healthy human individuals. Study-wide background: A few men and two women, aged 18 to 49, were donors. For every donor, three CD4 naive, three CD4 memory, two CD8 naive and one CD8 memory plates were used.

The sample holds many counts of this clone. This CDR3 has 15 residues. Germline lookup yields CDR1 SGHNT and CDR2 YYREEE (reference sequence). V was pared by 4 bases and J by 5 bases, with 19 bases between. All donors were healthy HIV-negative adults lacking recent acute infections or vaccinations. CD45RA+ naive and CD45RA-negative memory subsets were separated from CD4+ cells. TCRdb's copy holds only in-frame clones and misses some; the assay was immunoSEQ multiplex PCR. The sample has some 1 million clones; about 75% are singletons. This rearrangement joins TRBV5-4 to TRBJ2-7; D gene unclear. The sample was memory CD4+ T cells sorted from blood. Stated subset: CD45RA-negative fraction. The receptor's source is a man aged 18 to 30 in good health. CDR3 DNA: TGTGCCAGCAGCCTCCAAAGGAAGGATTCCCACGAGCAGTACTTC. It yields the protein CASSLQRKDSHEQYF.